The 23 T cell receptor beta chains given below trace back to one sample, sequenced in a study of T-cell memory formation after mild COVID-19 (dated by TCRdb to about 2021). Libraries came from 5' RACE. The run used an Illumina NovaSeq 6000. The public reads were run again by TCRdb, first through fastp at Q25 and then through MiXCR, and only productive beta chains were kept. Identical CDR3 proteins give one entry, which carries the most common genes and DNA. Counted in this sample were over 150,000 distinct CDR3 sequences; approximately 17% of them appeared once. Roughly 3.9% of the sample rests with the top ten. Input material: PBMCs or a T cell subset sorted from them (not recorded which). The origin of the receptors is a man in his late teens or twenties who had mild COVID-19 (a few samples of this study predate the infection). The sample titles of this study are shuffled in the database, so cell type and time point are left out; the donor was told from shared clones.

As DNA, the CDR3 is TGTGCCAGCAGTGACCGGAGGATGAACACTGAAGCTTTCTTT. Amino acids: CASSDRRMNTEAFF. The J gene is TRBJ1-1, the V gene TRBV27; D uncertain. Per germline, CDR1 MNHEY and CDR2 SMNVEV (reference sequence). The CDR3 sequence is 14 residues long. V lost 5 bases and J 0 bases, leaving 10 bases between the germline ends.

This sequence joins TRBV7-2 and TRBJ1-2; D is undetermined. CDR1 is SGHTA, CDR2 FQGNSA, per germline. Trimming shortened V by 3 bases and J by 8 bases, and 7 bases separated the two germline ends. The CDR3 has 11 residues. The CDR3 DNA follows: TGTGCCAGCAGCTTTGCATTGGGCTACACCTTC. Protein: CASSFALGYTF.

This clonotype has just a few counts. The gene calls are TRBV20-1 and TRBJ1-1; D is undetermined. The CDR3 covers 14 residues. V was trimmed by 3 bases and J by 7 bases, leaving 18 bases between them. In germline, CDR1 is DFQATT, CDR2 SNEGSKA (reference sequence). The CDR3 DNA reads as TGCAGTGCTAGGGCGGGTGACGGAAACGGTGAAGCTTTCTTT. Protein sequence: CSARAGDGNGEAFF.

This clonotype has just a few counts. The CDR3: CATSRDSTYEKLFF. The DNA of the CDR3 is TGTGCCACCAGCCGGGACAGCACATACGAAAAACTGTTTTTT. This chain uses TRBV15 with TRBJ1-4; the match to TRBD1 covers 7 bases. CDR1 and CDR2 from the germline V gene are LNHNV and YYDKDF (reference sequence). The CDR3 is 14 residues long. The V segment lost 5 bases and the J segment 8 bases; nucleotides outside the gene matches: 8.

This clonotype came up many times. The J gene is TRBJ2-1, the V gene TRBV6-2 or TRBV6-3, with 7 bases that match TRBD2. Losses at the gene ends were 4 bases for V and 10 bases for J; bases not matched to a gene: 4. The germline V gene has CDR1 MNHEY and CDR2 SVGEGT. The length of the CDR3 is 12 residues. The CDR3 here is CASSFDSGEQFF. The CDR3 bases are TGTGCCAGCAGTTTCGATAGCGGGGAGCAGTTCTTC.

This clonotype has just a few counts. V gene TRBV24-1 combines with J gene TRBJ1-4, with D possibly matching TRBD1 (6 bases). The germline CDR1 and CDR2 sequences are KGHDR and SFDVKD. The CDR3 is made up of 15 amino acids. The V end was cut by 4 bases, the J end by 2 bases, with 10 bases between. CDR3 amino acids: CATSETGSTNEKLFF. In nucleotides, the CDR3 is TGTGCCACCAGTGAAACAGGGTCGACTAATGAAAAACTGTTTTTT.

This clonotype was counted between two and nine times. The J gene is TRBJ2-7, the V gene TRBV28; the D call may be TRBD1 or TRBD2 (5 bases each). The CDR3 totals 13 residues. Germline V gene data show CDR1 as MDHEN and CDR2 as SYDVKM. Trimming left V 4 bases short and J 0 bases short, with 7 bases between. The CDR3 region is CASSWGSSYEQYV. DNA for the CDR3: TGTGCCAGCAGTTGGGGGAGCTCCTACGAGCAGTACGTC.

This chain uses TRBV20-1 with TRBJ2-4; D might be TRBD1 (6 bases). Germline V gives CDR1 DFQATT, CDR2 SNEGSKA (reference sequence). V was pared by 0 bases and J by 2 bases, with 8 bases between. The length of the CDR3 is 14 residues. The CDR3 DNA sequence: TGCAGTGCTAGAGAACAGGGATCCAAAAACATTCAGTACTTC. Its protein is CSAREQGSKNIQYF.

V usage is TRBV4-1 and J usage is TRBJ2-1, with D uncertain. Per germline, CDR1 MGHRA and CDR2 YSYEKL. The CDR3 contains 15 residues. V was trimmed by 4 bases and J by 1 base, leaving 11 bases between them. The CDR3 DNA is TGCGCCAGCAGCCCAGGCAAGCTATCCTACAATGAGCAGTTCTTC. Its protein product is CASSPGKLSYNEQFF.

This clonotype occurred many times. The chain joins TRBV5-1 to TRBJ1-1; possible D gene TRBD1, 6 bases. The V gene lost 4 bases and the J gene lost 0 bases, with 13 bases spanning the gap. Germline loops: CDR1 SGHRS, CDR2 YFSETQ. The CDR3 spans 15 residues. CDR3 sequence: CASSRKTGMNTEAFF. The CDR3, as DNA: TGCGCCAGCAGCAGGAAGACAGGAATGAACACTGAAGCTTTCTTT. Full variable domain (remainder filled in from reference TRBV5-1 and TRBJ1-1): KAGVTQTPRYLIKTRGQQVTLSCSPISGHRSVSWYQQTPGQGLQFLFEYFSETQRNKGNFPGRFSGRQFSNSRSEMNVSTLELGDSALYLCASSRKTGMNTEAFFGQGTRLTVV.

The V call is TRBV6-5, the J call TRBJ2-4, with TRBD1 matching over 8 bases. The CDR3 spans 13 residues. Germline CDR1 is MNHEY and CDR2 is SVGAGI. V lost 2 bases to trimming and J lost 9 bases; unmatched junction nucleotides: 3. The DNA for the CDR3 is TGTGCCAGCAGTTACACAGGGGGAGGCATTCAGTACTTC. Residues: CASSYTGGGIQYF.

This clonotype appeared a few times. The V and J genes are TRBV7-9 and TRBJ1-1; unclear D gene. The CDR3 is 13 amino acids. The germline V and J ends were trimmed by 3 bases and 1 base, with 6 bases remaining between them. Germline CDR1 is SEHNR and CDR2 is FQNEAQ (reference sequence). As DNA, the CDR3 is TGTGCCAGCAGCTTTAGAGGGAACACTGAAGCTTTCTTT. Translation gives CASSFRGNTEAFF.

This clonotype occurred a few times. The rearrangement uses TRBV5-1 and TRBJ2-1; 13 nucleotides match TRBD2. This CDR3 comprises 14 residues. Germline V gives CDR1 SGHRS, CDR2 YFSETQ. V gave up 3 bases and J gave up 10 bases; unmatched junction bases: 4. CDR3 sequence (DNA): TGCGCCAGCAGCTCTGGACTAGCGGGGGCCGAGCAGTTCTTC. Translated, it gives CASSSGLAGAEQFF.

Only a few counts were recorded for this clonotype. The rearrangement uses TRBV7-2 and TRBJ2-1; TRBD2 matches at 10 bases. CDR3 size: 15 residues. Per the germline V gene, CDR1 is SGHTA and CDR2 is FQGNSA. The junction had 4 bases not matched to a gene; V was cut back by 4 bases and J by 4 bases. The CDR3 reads CASSSERGGYNEQFF. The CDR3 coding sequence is TGTGCCAGCAGCTCCGAGCGGGGGGGTTACAATGAGCAGTTCTTC.

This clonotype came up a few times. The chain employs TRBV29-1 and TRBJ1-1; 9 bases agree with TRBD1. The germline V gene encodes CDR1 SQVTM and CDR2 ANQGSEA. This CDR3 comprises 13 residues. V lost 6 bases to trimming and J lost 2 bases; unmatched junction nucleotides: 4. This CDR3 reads CSVRTGGNTEAFF. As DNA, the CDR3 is TGCAGCGTACGAACAGGGGGCAACACTGAAGCTTTCTTT.

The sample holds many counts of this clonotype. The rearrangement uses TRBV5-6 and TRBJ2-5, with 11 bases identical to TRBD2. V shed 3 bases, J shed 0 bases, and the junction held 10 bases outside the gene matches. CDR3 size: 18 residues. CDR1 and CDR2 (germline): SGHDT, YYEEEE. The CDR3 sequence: CASSSGTSGHPYQETQYF. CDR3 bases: TGTGCCAGCAGCTCCGGGACTAGCGGCCACCCGTACCAAGAGACCCAGTACTTC.

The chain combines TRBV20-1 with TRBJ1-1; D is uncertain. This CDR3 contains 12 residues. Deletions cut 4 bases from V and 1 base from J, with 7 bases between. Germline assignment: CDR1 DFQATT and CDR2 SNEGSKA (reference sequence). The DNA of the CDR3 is TGCAGTGCTACGCATGAGAACACTGAAGCTTTCTTT. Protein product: CSATHENTEAFF.

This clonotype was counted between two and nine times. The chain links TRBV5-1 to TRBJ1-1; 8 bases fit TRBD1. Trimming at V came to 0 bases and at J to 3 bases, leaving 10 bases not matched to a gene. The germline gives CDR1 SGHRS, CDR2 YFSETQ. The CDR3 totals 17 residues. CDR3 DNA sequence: TGCGCCAGCAGCTTGGAGGCAGGGGGCTCTCGGGACACTGAAGCTTTCTTT. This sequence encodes CASSLEAGGSRDTEAFF.

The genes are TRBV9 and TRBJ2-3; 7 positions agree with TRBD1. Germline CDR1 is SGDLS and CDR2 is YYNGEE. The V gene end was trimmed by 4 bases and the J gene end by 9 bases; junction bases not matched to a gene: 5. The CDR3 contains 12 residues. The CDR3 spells CASSPRTGTQYF. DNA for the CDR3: TGTGCCAGCAGCCCCCGGACAGGCACGCAGTATTTT. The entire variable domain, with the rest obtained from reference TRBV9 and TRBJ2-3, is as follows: DSGVTQTPKHLITATGQRVTLRCSPRSGDLSVYWYQQSLDQGLQFLIQYYNGEERAKGNILERFSAQQFPDLHSELNLSSLELGDSALYFCASSPRTGTQYFGPGTRLTVL.

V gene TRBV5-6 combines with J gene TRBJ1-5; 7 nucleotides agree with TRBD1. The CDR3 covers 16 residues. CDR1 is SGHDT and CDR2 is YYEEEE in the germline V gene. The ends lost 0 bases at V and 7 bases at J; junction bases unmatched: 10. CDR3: CASSLDATGKGQPQHF. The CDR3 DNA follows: TGTGCCAGCAGCTTGGACGCGACAGGGAAAGGCCAGCCCCAGCATTTT.

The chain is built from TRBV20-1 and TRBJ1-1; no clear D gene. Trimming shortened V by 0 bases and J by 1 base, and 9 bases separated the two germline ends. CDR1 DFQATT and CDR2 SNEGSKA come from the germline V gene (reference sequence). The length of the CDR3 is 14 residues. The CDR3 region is CSARDGRKNTEAFF. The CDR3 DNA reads TGCAGTGCTAGAGACGGCCGGAAGAACACTGAAGCTTTCTTT.

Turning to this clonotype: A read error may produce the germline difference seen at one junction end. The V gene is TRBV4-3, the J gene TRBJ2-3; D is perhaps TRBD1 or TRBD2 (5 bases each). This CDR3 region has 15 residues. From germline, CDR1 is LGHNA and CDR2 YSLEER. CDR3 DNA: TGCGCCAGCAGCCAACGAGGGGCGAGCACAGAGACGCAGTATTTT. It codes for CASSQRGASTETQYF.

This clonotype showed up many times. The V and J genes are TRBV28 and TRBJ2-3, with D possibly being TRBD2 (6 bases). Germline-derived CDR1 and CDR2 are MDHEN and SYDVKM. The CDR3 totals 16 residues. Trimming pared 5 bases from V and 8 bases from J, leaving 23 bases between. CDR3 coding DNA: TGTGCCAGCAGTCCCCCGGGAGTACGAAGTCCGGGTACGCAGTATTTT. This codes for CASSPPGVRSPGTQYF.